This TCR beta chain was captured by sequencing in a study of cytomegalovirus exposure and HLA in healthy donors. Study-level findings and limits: Roughly uniform sequencing depth across donors was assumed, possibly incorrectly.

Trimming shortened V by 0 bases and J by 4 bases, and 16 bases separated the two germline ends. CDR3 size: 16 residues. Germline values: CDR1 GTSNPN, CDR2 SVGIG (reference sequence). Note on this clone: Its antigen is still unknown.

The PCR employed 60 Vbeta primers together with 13 Jbeta primers. Repertoires were generated with immunoSEQ multiplex PCR, while TCRdb's copy carries only in-frame clones and drops some. The sample lists roughly 160,000 clones, 70% to 80% seen once, with approximately 1.3% in the top ten. Sequenced: PBMCs. The clonotype comes from a man aged 30-40 years in good health and CMV-seronegative. V and J are TRBV30 and TRBJ1-3; no clear D gene. In nucleotides, the CDR3 is TGTGCCTGGAGTGTACCGAGCGGGCGGGTCGGAAACACCATATATTTT. Translating it yields CAWSVPSGRVGNTIYF.